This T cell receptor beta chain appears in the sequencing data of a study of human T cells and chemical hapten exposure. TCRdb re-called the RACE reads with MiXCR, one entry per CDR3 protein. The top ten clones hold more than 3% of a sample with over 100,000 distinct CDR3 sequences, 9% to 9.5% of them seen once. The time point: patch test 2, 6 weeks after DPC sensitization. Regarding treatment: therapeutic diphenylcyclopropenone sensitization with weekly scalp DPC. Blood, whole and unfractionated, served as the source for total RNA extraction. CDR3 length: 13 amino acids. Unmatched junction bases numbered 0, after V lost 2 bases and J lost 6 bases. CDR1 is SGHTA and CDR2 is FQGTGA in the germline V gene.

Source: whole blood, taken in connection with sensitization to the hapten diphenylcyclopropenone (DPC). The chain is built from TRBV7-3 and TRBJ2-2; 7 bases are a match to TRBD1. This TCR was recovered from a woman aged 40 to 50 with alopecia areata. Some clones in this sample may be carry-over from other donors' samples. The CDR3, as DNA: TGTGCCAGCAGCTTACAGGGGGCCGGGGAGCTGTTTTTT. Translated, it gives CASSLQGAGELFF.